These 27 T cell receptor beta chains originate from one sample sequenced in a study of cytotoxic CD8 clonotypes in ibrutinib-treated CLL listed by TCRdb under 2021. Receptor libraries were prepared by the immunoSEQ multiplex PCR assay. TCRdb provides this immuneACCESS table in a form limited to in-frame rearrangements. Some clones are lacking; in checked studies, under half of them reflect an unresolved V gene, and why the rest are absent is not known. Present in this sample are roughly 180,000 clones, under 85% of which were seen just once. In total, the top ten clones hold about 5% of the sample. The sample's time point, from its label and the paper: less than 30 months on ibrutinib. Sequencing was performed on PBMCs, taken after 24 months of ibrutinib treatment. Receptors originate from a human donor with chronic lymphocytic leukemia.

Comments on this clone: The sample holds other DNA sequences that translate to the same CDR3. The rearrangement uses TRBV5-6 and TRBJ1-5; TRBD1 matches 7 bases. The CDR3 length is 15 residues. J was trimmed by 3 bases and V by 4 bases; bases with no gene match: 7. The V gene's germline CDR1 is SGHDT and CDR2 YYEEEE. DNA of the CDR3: TGTGCCAGCAGCATGGGACAGCCAGCCAATCAGCCCCAGCATTTT. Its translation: CASSMGQPANQPQHF.

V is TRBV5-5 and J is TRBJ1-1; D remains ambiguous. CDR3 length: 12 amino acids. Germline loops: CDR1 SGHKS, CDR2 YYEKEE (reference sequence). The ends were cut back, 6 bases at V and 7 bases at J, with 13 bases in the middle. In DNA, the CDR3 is TGTGCCAGCAAGAGGATTGATGGTGAAGCTTTCTTT. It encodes CASKRIDGEAFF.

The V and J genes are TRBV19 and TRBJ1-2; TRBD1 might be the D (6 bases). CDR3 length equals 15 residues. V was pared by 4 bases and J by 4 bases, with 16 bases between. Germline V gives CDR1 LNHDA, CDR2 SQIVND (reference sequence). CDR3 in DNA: TGTGCCAGTAGTAGAGGACAGAACTCCTTCTATGGCTACACCTTC. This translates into CASSRGQNSFYGYTF.

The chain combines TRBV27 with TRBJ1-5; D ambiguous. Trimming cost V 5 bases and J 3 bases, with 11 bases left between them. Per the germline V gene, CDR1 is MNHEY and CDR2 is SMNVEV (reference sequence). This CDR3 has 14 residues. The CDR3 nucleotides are TGTGCCAGCAGTCTAATAAGGTCCAATCAGCCCCAGCATTTT. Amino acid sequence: CASSLIRSNQPQHF.

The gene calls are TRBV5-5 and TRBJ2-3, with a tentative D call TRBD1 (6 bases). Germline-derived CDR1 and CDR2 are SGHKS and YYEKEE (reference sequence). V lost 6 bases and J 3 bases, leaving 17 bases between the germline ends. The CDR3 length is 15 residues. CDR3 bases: TGTGCCAGCATCGGGGTTTCAGGGGCGACAGATACGCAGTATTTT. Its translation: CASIGVSGATDTQYF.

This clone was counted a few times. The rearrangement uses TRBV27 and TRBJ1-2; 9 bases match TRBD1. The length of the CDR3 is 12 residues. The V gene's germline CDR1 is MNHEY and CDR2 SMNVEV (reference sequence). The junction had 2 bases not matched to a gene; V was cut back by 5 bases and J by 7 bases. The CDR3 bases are TGTGCCAGCAGTGGGACAGGGAGTGGCTACACCTTC. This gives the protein CASSGTGSGYTF.

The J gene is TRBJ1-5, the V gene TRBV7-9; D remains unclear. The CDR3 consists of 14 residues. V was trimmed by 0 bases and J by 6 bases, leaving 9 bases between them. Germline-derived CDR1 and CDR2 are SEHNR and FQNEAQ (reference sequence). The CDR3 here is CASSLAREGQPQHF. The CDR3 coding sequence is TGTGCCAGCAGCTTAGCGCGCGAGGGTCAGCCCCAGCATTTT.

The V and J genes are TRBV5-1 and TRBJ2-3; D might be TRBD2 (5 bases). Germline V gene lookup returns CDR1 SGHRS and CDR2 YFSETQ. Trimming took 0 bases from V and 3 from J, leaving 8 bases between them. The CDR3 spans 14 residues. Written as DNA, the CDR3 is TGCGCCAGCAGCTTGGACAGCGGTACAGATACGCAGTATTTT. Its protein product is CASSLDSGTDTQYF.

CDR3 DNA: TGTGCCATCAGTGAGCCGACAGGACGCACAGATACGCAGTATTTT. Protein: CAISEPTGRTDTQYF. V usage is TRBV10-3 and J usage is TRBJ2-3, with D possibly TRBD1 on 6 matching bases. The V gene's germline CDR1 is ENHRY and CDR2 SYGVKD. Trimming stripped 2 bases from V and 1 base from J, with 10 bases between. The CDR3 consists of 15 residues.

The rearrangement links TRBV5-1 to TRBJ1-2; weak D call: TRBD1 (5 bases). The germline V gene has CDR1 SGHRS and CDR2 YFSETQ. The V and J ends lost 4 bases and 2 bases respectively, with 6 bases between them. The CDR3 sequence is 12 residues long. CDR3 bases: TGCGCCAGCAGCAGGGACAACTATGGCTACACCTTC. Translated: CASSRDNYGYTF.

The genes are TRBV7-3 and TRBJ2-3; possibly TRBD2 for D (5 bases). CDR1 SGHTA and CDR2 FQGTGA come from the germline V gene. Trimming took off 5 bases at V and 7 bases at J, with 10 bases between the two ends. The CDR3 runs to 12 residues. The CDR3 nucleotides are TGTGCCAGCAGCCAATCGGGGTATACGCAGTATTTT. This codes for CASSQSGYTQYF.

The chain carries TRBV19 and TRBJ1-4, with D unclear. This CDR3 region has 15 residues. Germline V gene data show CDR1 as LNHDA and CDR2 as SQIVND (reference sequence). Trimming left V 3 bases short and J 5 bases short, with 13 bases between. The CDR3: CASSISGGVNEKLFF. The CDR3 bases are TGTGCCAGTAGTATTTCCGGTGGGGTCAATGAAAAACTGTTTTTT. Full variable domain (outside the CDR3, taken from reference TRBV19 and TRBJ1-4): DGGITQSPKYLFRKEGQNVTLSCEQNLNHDAMYWYRQDPGQGLRLIYYSQIVNDFQKGDIAEGYSVSREKKESFPLTVTSAQKNPTAFYLCASSISGGVNEKLFFGSGTQLSVL.

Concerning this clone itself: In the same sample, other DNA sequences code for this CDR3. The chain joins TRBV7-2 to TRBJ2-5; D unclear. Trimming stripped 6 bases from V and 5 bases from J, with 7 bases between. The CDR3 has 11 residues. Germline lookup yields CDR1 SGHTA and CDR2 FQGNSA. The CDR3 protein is CASSPQETQYF. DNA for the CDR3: TGTGCCAGCAGTCCACAGGAGACCCAGTACTTC. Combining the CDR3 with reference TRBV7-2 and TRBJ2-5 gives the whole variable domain GAGVSQSPSNKVTEKGKDVELRCDPISGHTALYWYRQSLGQGLEFLIYFQGNSAPDKSGLPSDRFSAERTGGSVSTLTIQRTQQEDSAVYLCASSPQETQYFGPGTRLLVL.

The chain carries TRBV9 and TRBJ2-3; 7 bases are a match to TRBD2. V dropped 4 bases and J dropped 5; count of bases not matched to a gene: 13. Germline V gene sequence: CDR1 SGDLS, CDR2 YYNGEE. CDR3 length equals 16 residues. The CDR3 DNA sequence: TGTGCCAGCAGCCCGTCCGGGCGGGAGTGGGGAGATACGCAGTATTTT. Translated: CASSPSGREWGDTQYF.

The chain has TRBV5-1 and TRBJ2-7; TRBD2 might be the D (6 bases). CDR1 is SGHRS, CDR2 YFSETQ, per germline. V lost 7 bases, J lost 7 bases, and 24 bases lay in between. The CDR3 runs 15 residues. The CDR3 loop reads CASSARRSPREEQYF. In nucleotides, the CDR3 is TGCGCCAGCTCAGCTCGACGGAGCCCCCGGGAGGAGCAGTACTTC.

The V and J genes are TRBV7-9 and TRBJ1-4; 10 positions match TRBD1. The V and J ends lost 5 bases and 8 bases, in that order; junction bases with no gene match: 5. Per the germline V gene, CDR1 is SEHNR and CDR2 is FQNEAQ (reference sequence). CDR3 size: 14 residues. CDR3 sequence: CASSPGTGVEKLFF. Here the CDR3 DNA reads TGTGCCAGCAGCCCCGGGACAGGGGTCGAAAAACTGTTTTTT.

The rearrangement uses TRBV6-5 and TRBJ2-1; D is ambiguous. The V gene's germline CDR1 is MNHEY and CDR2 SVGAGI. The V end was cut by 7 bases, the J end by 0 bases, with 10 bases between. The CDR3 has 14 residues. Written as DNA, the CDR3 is TGTGCCAGCACCCCGTCGGCCTCCTACAATGAGCAGTTCTTC. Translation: CASTPSASYNEQFF.

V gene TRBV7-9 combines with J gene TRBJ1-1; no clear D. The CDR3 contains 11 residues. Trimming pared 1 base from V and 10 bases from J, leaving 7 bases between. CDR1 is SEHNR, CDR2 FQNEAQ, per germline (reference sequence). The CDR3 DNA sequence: TGTGCCAGCAGCTTAGGGCTTTCAGCTTTCTTT. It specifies CASSLGLSAFF.

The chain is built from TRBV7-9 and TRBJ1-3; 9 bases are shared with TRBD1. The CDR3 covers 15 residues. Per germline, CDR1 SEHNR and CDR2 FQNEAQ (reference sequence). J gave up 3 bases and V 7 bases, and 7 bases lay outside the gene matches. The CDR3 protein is CASTPRDRVGNTIYF. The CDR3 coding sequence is TGTGCCAGCACCCCCAGGGACAGGGTTGGAAACACCATATATTTT. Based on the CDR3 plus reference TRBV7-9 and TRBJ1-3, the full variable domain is DTGVSQNPRHKITKRGQNVTFRCDPISEHNRLYWYRQTLGQGPEFLTYFQNEAQLEKSRLLSDRFSAERPKGSFSTLEIQRTEQGDSAMYLCASTPRDRVGNTIYFGEGSWLTVV.

For the CDR3, the DNA is TGTGCCAGTAGAGGCAGGACAGGGTCAAATGAAAAACTGTTTTTT. It codes for CASRGRTGSNEKLFF. The chain combines TRBV19 with TRBJ1-4; 8 bases match TRBD1. In germline, CDR1 is LNHDA, CDR2 SQIVND (reference sequence). Trimming at V came to 6 bases and at J to 5 bases, leaving 8 bases not matched to a gene. The CDR3 runs to 15 residues.

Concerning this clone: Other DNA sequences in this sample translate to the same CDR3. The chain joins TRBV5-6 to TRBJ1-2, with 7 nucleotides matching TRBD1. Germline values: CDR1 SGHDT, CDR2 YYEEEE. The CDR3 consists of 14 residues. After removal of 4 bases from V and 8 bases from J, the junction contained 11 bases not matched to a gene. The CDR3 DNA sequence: TGTGCCAGCAGCGCGAACAGGGGAATAGGGGGCTACACCTTC. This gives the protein CASSANRGIGGYTF.

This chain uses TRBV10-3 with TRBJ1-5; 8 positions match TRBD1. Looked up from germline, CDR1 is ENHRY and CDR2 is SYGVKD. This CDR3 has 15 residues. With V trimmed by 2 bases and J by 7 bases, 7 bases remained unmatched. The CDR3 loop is CAISEEQGGRQPQHF. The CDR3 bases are TGTGCCATCAGTGAGGAACAGGGGGGGCGGCAGCCCCAGCATTTT.

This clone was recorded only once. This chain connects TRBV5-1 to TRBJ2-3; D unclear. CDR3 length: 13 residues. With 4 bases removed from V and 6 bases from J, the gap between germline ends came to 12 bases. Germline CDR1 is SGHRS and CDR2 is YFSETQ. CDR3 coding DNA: TGCGCCAGCAGCCATGACCAGGTCGATACGCAGTATTTT. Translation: CASSHDQVDTQYF.

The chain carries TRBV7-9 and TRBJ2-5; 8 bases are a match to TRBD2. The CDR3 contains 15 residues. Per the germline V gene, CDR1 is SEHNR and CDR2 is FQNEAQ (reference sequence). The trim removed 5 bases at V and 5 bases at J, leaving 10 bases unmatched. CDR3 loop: CASSRGGQSAETQYF. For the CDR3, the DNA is TGTGCCAGCAGCCGGGGGGGCCAAAGTGCGGAGACCCAGTACTTC.

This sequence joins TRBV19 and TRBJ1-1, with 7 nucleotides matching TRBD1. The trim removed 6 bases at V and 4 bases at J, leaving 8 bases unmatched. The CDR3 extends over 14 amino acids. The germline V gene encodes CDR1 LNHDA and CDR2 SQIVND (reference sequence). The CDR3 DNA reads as TGTGCCAGTAGCGACAGGGTCTCGGGCACTGAAGCTTTCTTT. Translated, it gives CASSDRVSGTEAFF.

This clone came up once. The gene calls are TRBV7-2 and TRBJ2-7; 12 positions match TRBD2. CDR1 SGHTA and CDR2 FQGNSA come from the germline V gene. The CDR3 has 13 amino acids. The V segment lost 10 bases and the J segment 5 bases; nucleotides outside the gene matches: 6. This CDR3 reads CATRLAGVHEQYF. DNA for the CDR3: TGTGCCACCAGACTAGCGGGGGTCCACGAGCAGTACTTC.

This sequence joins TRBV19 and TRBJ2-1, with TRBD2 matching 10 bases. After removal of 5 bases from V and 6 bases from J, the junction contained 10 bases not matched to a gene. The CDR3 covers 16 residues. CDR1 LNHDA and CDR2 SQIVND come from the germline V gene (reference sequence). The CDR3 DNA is TGTGCCAGTAGTTTTCTAGCGGGGGCCTCGTTCAATGAGCAGTTCTTC. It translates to CASSFLAGASFNEQFF.